This record concerns one T cell receptor (beta chain) sequence. Individuals aged roughly 18 to 95 years were recruited from fewer than 30 US areas. In the study's own analysis: Reference gene primer amplification gave nucleated cell count estimates. The table came from immunoSEQ multiplex PCR; TCRdb's copy has only in-frame clones and leaves some out. The V and J calls and clone size are taken from that table; D and trimming were inferred from the DNA. Here the sample spans 180,000 or so clones, approximately 80% being singletons. This entry is derived from a study of blood T cell repertoires in COVID-19. Looking at the study overall: Collection of acute and convalescent COVID-19 samples took place in the United States, Italy and Spain. Sources were T cells, B-cell-depleted T cells, or PBMCs; the material itself was cDNA or gDNA.

V lost 2 bases and J lost 4, with 9 bases in between. The CDR3 is 14 amino acids. CDR1 and CDR2 from the germline V gene are MNHEY and SVGAGI. The rearrangement uses TRBV6-5 and TRBJ1-3, with D unclear. The sequencing sample was made of PBMCs or T cells enriched from blood (not recorded which). This TCR was sampled from a man aged 60 to 69 who had been exposed to COVID-19. The CDR3 here is CASSYEKRGNTIYF. CDR3 DNA sequence: TGTGCCAGCAGTTACGAGAAGCGAGGAAACACCATATATTTT.